The entry below gives a single T cell receptor (beta chain) sequence along with its context. Antigen specificity is unknown. The sample is drawn from a study of cytomegalovirus exposure and HLA in healthy donors. Points from the study as a whole: Apparent HLA restriction characterized most CMV-associated TCR beta chains in a later analysis. Fewer N-insertions (relative to the roughly 660-donor mean) were reportedly seen in an Asian-associated ancestry cluster in a later analysis. Presence/absence analyses assumed roughly uniform sequencing depth across donors.

The CDR3 consists of 14 residues. With 4 bases removed from V and 2 bases from J, the gap between germline ends came to 10 bases. Per the germline V gene, CDR1 is SGHKS and CDR2 is YYEKEE (reference sequence). The PCR was carried out with 60 Vbeta primers and 13 Jbeta primers. Authors' analysis steps: Unique TCR beta chains numbered about 80 million in a later analysis, with around 10 million shared. This table comes from immunoSEQ multiplex PCR, and its TCRdb copy is limited to in-frame clones, with some not included. D and trimming were read from the DNA, whereas the V and J calls and clone size are those reported in that table. The table includes 150,000 to 200,000 clones, around 77% detected once.

This TCR came from a man in his 60s in good health and CMV-seronegative. The chain joins TRBV5-5 to TRBJ1-3, with a tentative D call TRBD1 (5 bases). Sequences were obtained from PBMCs. CDR3 sequence reads: CASSPGLAGNTIYF. The CDR3 DNA reads as TGTGCCAGCAGCCCGGGACTTGCTGGAAACACCATATATTTT.